This entry lists 20 T cell receptor beta chains sequenced from one sample in a study of immune reconstitution after stem cell transplant in scleroderma. TCRdb recomputed calls from the RT-PCR reads with MiXCR, one row per CDR3 protein. The top ten hold 50% to 75% of the sample, which has roughly 2,000 distinct CDR3 sequences, approximately 12% seen once. This material was acquired before or after autologous hematopoietic stem cell transplantation (not recorded which). The receptor set was obtained from a female donor with systemic sclerosis.

By share, this clonotype ranks as medium-sized (0.01 to 0.1%). The rearrangement joins TRBV7-2 to TRBJ2-3; D may be TRBD2 (7 bases). Trimming cost V 0 bases and J 0 bases, with 16 bases left between them. Germline assignment: CDR1 SGHTA and CDR2 FQGNSA. The CDR3 contains 18 residues. The DNA for the CDR3 is TGTGCCAGCAGCTTAGCGTTGGGGGGGCCCCTAAGCACAGATACGCAGTATTTT. This codes for CASSLALGGPLSTDTQYF.

By share, this clonotype counts as medium-sized. V gene TRBV27 combines with J gene TRBJ2-2; 11 positions match TRBD2. CDR3 length: 21 residues. The germline gives CDR1 MNHEY, CDR2 SMNVEV (reference sequence). V shed 1 base and J 1 base; nucleotides not matched to a gene: 14. This chain's CDR3 is CASSLLLGALAGGRNTGELFF. The CDR3 DNA reads as TGTGCCAGCAGTTTATTACTGGGGGCTCTAGCGGGGGGCAGGAACACCGGGGAGCTGTTTTTT.

This clonotype is medium-sized. The rearrangement joins TRBV5-1 to TRBJ2-1, with 11 bases that match TRBD2. Looked up from germline, CDR1 is SGHRS and CDR2 is YFSETQ. This CDR3 is 16 amino acids long. The J segment lost 4 bases and the V segment lost 2 bases, leaving 5 bases of the junction unmatched. The CDR3 DNA is TGCGCCAGCAGCTTTTCTAGCGGGGGGTTATACAATGAGCAGTTCTTC. Protein sequence: CASSFSSGGLYNEQFF.

This clonotype is medium-sized. The V call is TRBV7-2, the J call TRBJ2-3, with TRBD2 matching over 11 bases. The CDR3 has 15 residues. Germline trimming cut 3 bases from V and 5 bases from J; bases unmatched to any gene: 4. Germline V gives CDR1 SGHTA, CDR2 FQGNSA. In DNA, the CDR3 is TGTGCCAGCAGCTTGACTAGCGGGGACGGAGATACGCAGTATTTT. This translates into CASSLTSGDGDTQYF.

The sample holds one count of this clonotype. The chain carries TRBV7-2 and TRBJ1-4; 7 bases are a match to TRBD1. With V trimmed by 3 bases and J by 3 bases, 4 bases remained unmatched. From germline, CDR1 is SGHTA and CDR2 FQGNSA. The CDR3 consists of 15 residues. CDR3 in amino acids: CASSFNQGANEKLFF. In DNA form, the CDR3 reads TGTGCCAGCAGCTTCAATCAGGGGGCTAATGAAAAACTGTTTTTT.

Ten or more counts support this clonotype. The chain employs TRBV7-8 and TRBJ2-5; the D gene is possibly TRBD1 (6 bases). Germline CDR1 reads SGHVS; CDR2 reads FQNEAQ. CDR3 length equals 13 residues. V lost 4 bases and J 1 base, leaving 7 bases between the germline ends. CDR3 nucleotide sequence: TGTGCCAGCAGCTCGACAGGCCAAGAGACCCAGTACTTC. Protein: CASSSTGQETQYF.

This clonotype rates as medium-sized. The J gene is TRBJ2-1, the V gene TRBV7-9; D gene ambiguous. This CDR3 comprises 13 residues. The germline gives CDR1 SEHNR, CDR2 FQNEAQ (reference sequence). Trimming removed 1 base from V and 7 bases from J, with 8 bases in between. CDR3 DNA: TGTGCCAGCAGCTTAGACCAGGTAAATGAGCAGTTCTTC. The encoded protein is CASSLDQVNEQFF.

This clonotype was observed many times. The chain combines TRBV7-2 with TRBJ2-1, with 9 bases aligning to TRBD2. The germline gives CDR1 SGHTA, CDR2 FQGNSA. The CDR3 extends over 17 amino acids. V gave up 0 bases and J gave up 4 bases; unmatched junction bases: 7. As DNA, the CDR3 is TGTGCCAGCAGCTTAGCAGGGCTAGCGGGGTTTTACAATGAGCAGTTCTTC. Protein sequence: CASSLAGLAGFYNEQFF. Using reference TRBV7-2 and TRBJ2-1 for the parts outside the CDR3, the full variable domain is GAGVSQSPSNKVTEKGKDVELRCDPISGHTALYWYRQSLGQGLEFLIYFQGNSAPDKSGLPSDRFSAERTGGSVSTLTIQRTQQEDSAVYLCASSLAGLAGFYNEQFFGPGTRLTVL.

By proportion, this clonotype is medium-sized. The rearrangement uses TRBV5-5 and TRBJ2-3; weak D call: TRBD2 (6 bases). Trimming shortened V by 3 bases and J by 1 base, and 6 bases separated the two germline ends. Germline assignment: CDR1 SGHKS and CDR2 YYEKEE (reference sequence). The CDR3 consists of 13 residues. DNA for the CDR3: TGTGCCAGCAGCTCGGGGGGCACAGATACGCAGTATTTT. Its protein is CASSSGGTDTQYF.

The V and J genes are TRBV12-3 or TRBV12-4 and TRBJ2-2; 8 bases fit TRBD1. This CDR3 is built from 15 residues. Trimming removed 5 bases from V and 1 base from J; junction bases left unmatched: 3. The CDR3 nucleotides read TGTGCCAGCAGTCGACAGGGGATGAACACCGGGGAGCTGTTTTTT. Its translation is CASSRQGMNTGELFF.

This clonotype qualifies as medium-sized. The chain carries TRBV5-1 and TRBJ2-2; possibly TRBD1 for D (6 bases). Germline V lookup: CDR1 SGHRS, CDR2 YFSETQ. The length of the CDR3 is 19 residues. Trimming cost V 2 bases and J 4 bases, with 24 bases left between them. CDR3 loop: CASSLYRQVAGPTTGELFF. Here the CDR3 DNA reads TGCGCCAGCAGCTTATACCGACAGGTTGCCGGCCCAACCACCGGGGAGCTGTTTTTT.

This clonotype is medium-sized in the sample. J is TRBJ2-2 and V is TRBV11-2, with TRBD1 identical over 8 bases. Trimming cost V 5 bases and J 5 bases; bases outside gene matches: 10. Germline V lookup: CDR1 SGHAT, CDR2 FQNNGV. The CDR3 has 16 amino acids. The CDR3 coding sequence is TGTGCCAGCAGCCCACGGACAGGGATGGGAACCGGGGAGCTGTTTTTT. The encoded protein is CASSPRTGMGTGELFF. The entire variable domain, with the rest obtained from reference TRBV11-2 and TRBJ2-2, is as follows: EAGVAQSPRYKIIEKRQSVAFWCNPISGHATLYWYQQILGQGPKLLIQFQNNGVVDDSQLPKDRFSAERLKGVDSTLKIQPAKLEDSAVYLCASSPRTGMGTGELFFGEGSRLTVL.

By frequency in the sample, this clonotype is medium-sized. DNA for the CDR3: TGTGCCAGCGCGTCCGGTGGCGGGGCTTTCTTT. Translation gives CASASGGGAFF. The V and J genes are TRBV27 and TRBJ1-1; D unresolved. There are 11 residues in the CDR3. Trimming removed 8 bases from V and 11 bases from J, with 15 bases in between. Germline CDR1 and CDR2: MNHEY and SMNVEV (reference sequence).

By its share, this clonotype is medium-sized. J is TRBJ2-1 and V is TRBV29-1; D is perhaps TRBD1 (5 bases). CDR3 length: 12 amino acids. Trimming removed 4 bases at V and 7 bases at J, with 11 bases between. Germline values: CDR1 SQVTM, CDR2 ANQGSEA. DNA for the CDR3: TGCAGCGTTGTAGGGGAATGGAATGAGCAGTTCTTC. Protein product: CSVVGEWNEQFF.

This chain connects TRBV20-1 to TRBJ2-5; 7 nucleotides agree with TRBD1. With 6 bases clipped from V and 4 bases from J, the junction kept 8 bases outside the gene matches. Germline V lookup: CDR1 DFQATT, CDR2 SNEGSKA (reference sequence). The CDR3 consists of 13 residues. The CDR3 DNA reads TGCAGTGCCCTTCCTAGGGGGCGAGAGACCCAGTACTTC. Translated: CSALPRGRETQYF.

By sample fraction, this clonotype is medium-sized. The chain combines TRBV18 with TRBJ1-1, with D unclear. The CDR3 is 13 amino acids. Germline V gives CDR1 KGHSH, CDR2 LQKENI. V was clipped by 5 bases and J by 1 base, with 8 bases between them. CDR3 sequence reads: CASSAEGNTEAFF. CDR3 DNA: TGTGCCAGCTCAGCGGAGGGGAACACTGAAGCTTTCTTT.

By sample fraction, this clonotype is large. This rearrangement joins TRBV29-1 to TRBJ2-5; 7 bases align to TRBD2. The CDR3 loop spans 15 amino acids. Germline V gene data show CDR1 as SQVTM and CDR2 as ANQGSEA. V lost 6 bases to trimming and J lost 0 bases; unmatched junction nucleotides: 10. CDR3 nucleotides: TGCAGCGTGAGGGAAAGCGGGGAAAACCAAGAGACCCAGTACTTC. Protein product: CSVRESGENQETQYF.

This clonotype was observed a few times. One end of the junction is discordant with germline, which a read error may explain. The gene calls are TRBV7-7 and TRBJ2-1; a weak D match, TRBD2 (6 bases). Germline CDR1 and CDR2: SSHAT and FNYEAQ (reference sequence). This CDR3 has 14 residues. DNA of the CDR3: TGTGCTAGCAGCTCTGACCCTGGGGGGTCTGAGACGTTCTTC. Encoded protein: CASSSDPGGSETFF.

By sample fraction, this clonotype is medium-sized (0.01 to 0.1%). The gene calls are TRBV6-6 and TRBJ2-1, with D maybe TRBD1 (5 bases). V lost 6 bases, J lost 0 bases, and 15 bases lay in between. The CDR3 is made up of 16 amino acids. The germline V gene has CDR1 MNHNY and CDR2 SVGAGI (reference sequence). The DNA for the CDR3 is TGTGCCAGCAGAAGAGACAGTTCCCTCTCCTACAATGAGCAGTTCTTC. As protein: CASRRDSSLSYNEQFF.

The table lists this clonotype with many counts. The chain links TRBV6-2 or TRBV6-3 to TRBJ1-1; TRBD1 might be the D (6 bases). The V end was cut by 2 bases, the J end by 3 bases, with 19 bases between. The CDR3 is 17 amino acids. Germline CDR1 reads MNHEY; CDR2 reads SVGEGT. The CDR3 coding sequence is TGTGCCAGCAGTTACGATCGCCCAGGGGTTAAGGACACTGAAGCTTTCTTT. It yields the protein CASSYDRPGVKDTEAFF.